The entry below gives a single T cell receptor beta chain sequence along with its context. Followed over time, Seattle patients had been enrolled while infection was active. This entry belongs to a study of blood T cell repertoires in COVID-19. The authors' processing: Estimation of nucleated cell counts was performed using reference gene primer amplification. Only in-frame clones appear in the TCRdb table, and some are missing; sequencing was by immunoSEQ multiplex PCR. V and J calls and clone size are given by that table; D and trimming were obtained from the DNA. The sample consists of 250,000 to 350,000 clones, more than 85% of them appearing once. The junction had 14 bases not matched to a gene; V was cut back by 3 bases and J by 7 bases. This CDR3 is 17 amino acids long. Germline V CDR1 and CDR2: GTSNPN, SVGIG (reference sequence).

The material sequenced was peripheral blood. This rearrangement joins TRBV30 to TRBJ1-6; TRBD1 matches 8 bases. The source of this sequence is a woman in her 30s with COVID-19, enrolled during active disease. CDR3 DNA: TGTGCCTGGAGGCGGGACTTGACAGGGGTGAGGAATTCACCCCTCCACTTT. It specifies CAWRRDLTGVRNSPLHF.